This is a list of T cell receptor beta chains from one sample in a study of human T cells and chemical hapten exposure. MiXCR was run by TCRdb on the RACE reads, yielding one entry per CDR3 protein. In the table there are about 90,000 distinct CDR3 sequences, around 9.9% of which are singletons. This specimen consisted of whole blood, obtained in connection with sensitization to the hapten diphenylcyclopropenone (DPC). These receptors were collected from a woman aged 30 to 39 with alopecia areata. Some clones in this sample may be carry-over from other donors' samples. The CDR3 runs from the conserved cysteine through the conserved F or W. The order of the fields is CDR3 length, V gene, D gene, clone size, J gene, CDR3 protein, CDR3 DNA. The D gene is left open where the match is weak. Rows give clone size only sometimes, using once, few, many, or a class for an expanded clone.

cdr3_length: 19
v_call: TRBV7-9
d_call: .
clone_size: few
j_call: TRBJ1-1
cdr3_aa: CASSFGLVIWGSGNTEAFF
cdr3_nt: TGTGCCAGCAGCTTTGGTTTAGTTATTTGGGGCAGCGGGAACACTGAAGCTTTCTTT

cdr3_length: 14
v_call: TRBV7-2
d_call: .
clone_size: few
j_call: TRBJ2-5
cdr3_aa: CASSPGHVLETQYF
cdr3_nt: TGTGCCAGCAGCCCCGGACATGTTTTGGAGACCCAGTACTTC

cdr3_length: 13
v_call: TRBV11-2
d_call: .
clone_size: few
j_call: TRBJ1-1
cdr3_aa: CASSRAGLPEAFF
cdr3_nt: TGTGCCAGCAGCCGGGCGGGGTTACCTGAAGCTTTCTTT

cdr3_length: 13
v_call: TRBV29-1
d_call: TRBD2
clone_size: many
j_call: TRBJ2-7
cdr3_aa: CSGMGGDFYEQYF
cdr3_nt: TGCAGCGGGATGGGAGGGGATTTCTACGAGCAGTACTTC

cdr3_length: 11
v_call: TRBV28
d_call: .
clone_size: .
j_call: TRBJ1-4
cdr3_aa: CASSWEGKLFF
cdr3_nt: TGTGCCAGCAGTTGGGAGGGTAAACTGTTTTTT

cdr3_length: 12
v_call: TRBV28
d_call: .
clone_size: few
j_call: TRBJ2-7
cdr3_aa: CASSLGVYEQYF
cdr3_nt: TGTGCCAGCAGTTTAGGTGTCTACGAGCAGTACTTC

cdr3_length: 14
v_call: TRBV7-2
d_call: .
clone_size: many
j_call: TRBJ1-2
cdr3_aa: CASSPATGLYGYTF
cdr3_nt: TGTGCCAGCAGCCCTGCGACAGGCCTCTATGGCTACACCTTC

cdr3_length: 17
v_call: TRBV6-2/TRBV6-3
d_call: .
clone_size: many
j_call: TRBJ2-1
cdr3_aa: CASSYPYGTSSYNEQFF
cdr3_nt: TGTGCCAGCAGTTACCCCTACGGGACGAGCTCCTACAATGAGCAGTTCTTC

cdr3_length: 11
v_call: TRBV10-3
d_call: TRBD2
clone_size: .
j_call: TRBJ2-3
cdr3_aa: CAAREGDTQYF
cdr3_nt: TGTGCCGCCCGGGAGGGAGATACGCAGTATTTT

cdr3_length: 12
v_call: TRBV29-1
d_call: .
clone_size: .
j_call: TRBJ2-3
cdr3_aa: CSVDEGGRTQYF
cdr3_nt: TGCAGCGTTGACGAGGGGGGCCGTACGCAGTATTTT

cdr3_length: 17
v_call: TRBV30
d_call: TRBD1
clone_size: many
j_call: TRBJ1-5
cdr3_aa: CAWRSQGAPGGNQPQHF
cdr3_nt: TGTGCCTGGAGGAGTCAGGGGGCCCCGGGAGGCAATCAGCCCCAGCATTTT

cdr3_length: 15
v_call: TRBV15
d_call: .
clone_size: many
j_call: TRBJ2-3
cdr3_aa: CATSRGRGSTDTQYF
cdr3_nt: TGTGCCACCAGCAGAGGACGAGGGAGCACAGATACGCAGTATTTT

cdr3_length: 13
v_call: TRBV20-1
d_call: TRBD1
clone_size: many
j_call: TRBJ1-2
cdr3_aa: CSARDTGGYGYTF
cdr3_nt: TGCAGTGCTAGAGACACAGGGGGCTATGGCTACACCTTC

cdr3_length: 12
v_call: TRBV12-3/TRBV12-4
d_call: .
clone_size: few
j_call: TRBJ1-2
cdr3_aa: CASSLGLAGYTF
cdr3_nt: TGTGCCAGCAGTTTAGGCCTTGCTGGCTACACCTTC

cdr3_length: 10
v_call: TRBV29-1
d_call: .
clone_size: few
j_call: TRBJ1-5
cdr3_aa: CSVENQPQHF
cdr3_nt: TGCAGCGTTGAAAATCAGCCCCAGCATTTT

cdr3_length: 15
v_call: TRBV10-2
d_call: .
clone_size: .
j_call: TRBJ1-6
cdr3_aa: CATRWDGEGNSPLHF
cdr3_nt: TGCGCCACCCGGTGGGACGGCGAGGGTAATTCACCCCTCCACTTT

cdr3_length: 12
v_call: TRBV23-1
d_call: .
clone_size: few
j_call: TRBJ2-3
cdr3_aa: CASSQSGDTQYF
cdr3_nt: TGCGCCAGCAGTCAATCCGGGGATACGCAGTATTTT

cdr3_length: 14
v_call: TRBV6-2/TRBV6-3
d_call: .
clone_size: many
j_call: TRBJ2-7
cdr3_aa: CASKTGTDTYEQYF
cdr3_nt: TGTGCCAGCAAAACCGGGACTGATACCTACGAGCAGTACTTC

cdr3_length: 14
v_call: TRBV28
d_call: .
clone_size: few
j_call: TRBJ2-5
cdr3_aa: CASSILREEETQYF
cdr3_nt: TGTGCCAGCAGTATCCTCAGGGAGGAAGAGACCCAGTACTTC

cdr3_length: 13
v_call: TRBV28
d_call: TRBD2
clone_size: .
j_call: TRBJ2-4
cdr3_aa: CASSLGGGQFQYF
cdr3_nt: TGTGCCAGCAGTTTGGGCGGGGGGCAATTTCAGTACTTC

cdr3_length: 14
v_call: TRBV5-1
d_call: .
clone_size: many
j_call: TRBJ1-3
cdr3_aa: CASSQGGYGNTIYF
cdr3_nt: TGCGCCAGCAGCCAAGGGGGTTACGGAAACACCATATATTTT

cdr3_length: 17
v_call: TRBV5-1
d_call: .
clone_size: .
j_call: TRBJ2-5
cdr3_aa: CASSPGTVRAPQETQYF
cdr3_nt: TGCGCCAGCTCCCCCGGGACCGTCAGGGCCCCACAAGAGACCCAGTACTTC

cdr3_length: 16
v_call: TRBV12-3/TRBV12-4
d_call: TRBD2
clone_size: .
j_call: TRBJ2-3
cdr3_aa: CASSHRLAGGSDTQYF
cdr3_nt: TGTGCCAGCAGTCACCGACTAGCGGGGGGATCAGATACGCAGTATTTT

cdr3_length: 15
v_call: TRBV20-1
d_call: TRBD2
clone_size: many
j_call: TRBJ2-1
cdr3_aa: CSARLAGGLYNEQFF
cdr3_nt: TGCAGTGCAAGACTAGCGGGGGGGCTCTACAATGAGCAGTTCTTC

cdr3_length: 13
v_call: TRBV6-1
d_call: .
clone_size: .
j_call: TRBJ2-1
cdr3_aa: CASRAVKVDEQFF
cdr3_nt: TGTGCCAGCCGGGCCGTGAAGGTCGATGAGCAGTTCTTC

cdr3_length: 15
v_call: TRBV28
d_call: .
clone_size: few
j_call: TRBJ1-2
cdr3_aa: CASSFAPSFNYGYTF
cdr3_nt: TGTGCCAGCAGCTTTGCTCCTTCATTTAACTATGGCTACACCTTC

cdr3_length: 15
v_call: TRBV6-1
d_call: .
clone_size: few
j_call: TRBJ1-2
cdr3_aa: CASSDVAEGDYGYTF
cdr3_nt: TGTGCCAGCAGTGACGTCGCAGAGGGGGACTATGGCTACACCTTC

cdr3_length: 11
v_call: TRBV30
d_call: .
clone_size: .
j_call: TRBJ2-1
cdr3_aa: CAWRSYDEQFF
cdr3_nt: TGTGCCTGGAGGTCATATGATGAGCAGTTCTTC

cdr3_length: 17
v_call: TRBV6-5
d_call: .
clone_size: .
j_call: TRBJ1-2
cdr3_aa: CASSYSTLPGTNYGYTF
cdr3_nt: TGTGCCAGCAGTTACTCGACCCTCCCCGGGACAAACTATGGCTACACCTTC